These 24 T cell receptor beta chains were sequenced from one sample in a study of T cell changes during pregnancy in multiple sclerosis. Clones were read by immunoSEQ multiplex PCR, and TCRdb kept only the in-frame ones, dropping some. The sample lists tens of thousands of clones, approximately 91% occurring once. Specimen: CD4+ T cells from peripheral blood mononuclear cells, collected in the third trimester of pregnancy. Every receptor here comes from a female donor with multiple sclerosis, enrolled in a pregnancy study.

The count of this clone is one. The V gene is TRBV11-1, the J gene TRBJ2-2; 14 bases are shared with TRBD2. With V trimmed by 4 bases and J by 0 bases, 4 bases remained unmatched. In germline, CDR1 is SGHAT, CDR2 FQDESV (reference sequence). The CDR3 is 18 amino acids. CDR3 DNA sequence: TGTGCCAGCAGCTGGACTAGCGGGGGGCGCGCGAACACCGGGGAGCTGTTTTTT. It specifies CASSWTSGGRANTGELFF.

The chain recombines TRBV6-1 with TRBJ1-1; TRBD1 aligns across 7 bases. The V and J ends lost 6 bases and 3 bases, in that order; junction bases with no gene match: 7. The CDR3 is 14 residues long. Looked up from germline, CDR1 is MNHNS and CDR2 is SASEGT. The CDR3 DNA sequence: TGTGCCAGCAGGGGGATACAGGGGCACACTGAAGCTTTCTTT. This translates into CASRGIQGHTEAFF.

This chain links TRBV13 with TRBJ2-2; perhaps TRBD1 as D (6 bases). V was cut by 0 bases and J by 5 bases, with 13 bases left in between. This CDR3 contains 16 residues. Germline V lookup: CDR1 PRHDT, CDR2 FYEKMQ (reference sequence). In nucleotides, the CDR3 is TGTGCCAGCAGCTTAGGGAGAGGGGGAAAAACCGGGGAGCTGTTTTTT. Protein sequence: CASSLGRGGKTGELFF.

The rearrangement links TRBV11-1 to TRBJ1-2, with TRBD1 identical over 12 bases. CDR3 length: 13 residues. J was trimmed by 10 bases and V by 5 bases; bases with no gene match: 5. Per germline, CDR1 SGHAT and CDR2 FQDESV (reference sequence). The chain's CDR3 is CASSAGQGAAYTF. The CDR3, as DNA: TGTGCCAGCAGCGCGGGACAGGGGGCGGCCTACACCTTC.

The chain links TRBV2 to TRBJ2-7; perhaps TRBD1 as D (5 bases). The germline V gene has CDR1 SNHLY and CDR2 FYNNEI. The CDR3 length is 11 residues. Trimming removed 6 bases at V and 7 bases at J, with 10 bases between. The CDR3 DNA reads as TGTGCCAGCAGGGCCCAGGGAGAGCAGTACTTC. It yields the protein CASRAQGEQYF.

J is TRBJ2-3 and V is TRBV27, with TRBD1 as a possible D gene (6 bases). Per the germline V gene, CDR1 is MNHEY and CDR2 is SMNVEV (reference sequence). The V and J ends lost 0 bases and 3 bases respectively, with 13 bases between them. The CDR3 length is 16 residues. In DNA, the CDR3 is TGTGCCAGCAGTTTATCCGGACAGTCTTCGACAGATACGCAGTATTTT. It yields the protein CASSLSGQSSTDTQYF.

V and J are TRBV5-1 and TRBJ1-4; the D gene is possibly TRBD1 (5 bases). V gave up 4 bases and J gave up 7 bases, with 11 bases separating them. Per germline, CDR1 SGHRS and CDR2 YFSETQ. CDR3 length equals 13 residues. CDR3 amino acids: CASSPDKGEKLFF. The CDR3 bases are TGCGCCAGCAGCCCGGACAAGGGTGAAAAACTGTTTTTT.

The rearrangement joins TRBV15 to TRBJ1-1, with 7 nucleotides matching TRBD1. The V and J ends lost 5 bases and 3 bases, in that order; junction bases with no gene match: 6. Germline V gene data show CDR1 as LNHNV and CDR2 as YYDKDF (reference sequence). CDR3 size: 14 residues. The CDR3 bases are TGTGCCACCAGCGCAGGGGGGACGGACACTGAAGCTTTCTTT. The encoded protein is CATSAGGTDTEAFF.

The V gene is TRBV4-2, the J gene TRBJ2-3; 9 positions agree with TRBD2. After removal of 3 bases from V and 0 bases from J, the junction contained 16 bases not matched to a gene. There are 20 residues in the CDR3. Per the germline V gene, CDR1 is LGHNA and CDR2 is YNFKEQ. Written as DNA, the CDR3 is TGTGCCAGCAGCCATCACGCCGCGGCTAGCGGGGCGACTAGCACAGATACGCAGTATTTT. This codes for CASSHHAAASGATSTDTQYF.

V usage is TRBV6-5 and J usage is TRBJ2-2; the D is unclear. The CDR3 has 14 residues. The germline gives CDR1 MNHEY, CDR2 SVGAGI. V was clipped by 7 bases and J by 3 bases, with 12 bases between them. CDR3 nucleotide sequence: TGTGCCAGCACCGGTGGTACAGACACCGGGGAGCTGTTTTTT. It is translated as CASTGGTDTGELFF.

The chain is built from TRBV18 and TRBJ1-1, with D possibly TRBD1 on 6 matching bases. Germline V gene data show CDR1 as KGHSH and CDR2 as LQKENI. CDR3 size: 14 residues. Trimming removed 3 bases from V and 1 base from J, with 9 bases in between. In DNA, the CDR3 is TGTGCCAGCTCACCGAGGGGGGGGAACACTGAAGCTTTCTTT. This gives the protein CASSPRGGNTEAFF.

The gene calls are TRBV6-1 and TRBJ2-7; 7 nucleotides line up with TRBD1. The CDR3 contains 15 residues. The V gene's germline CDR1 is MNHNS and CDR2 SASEGT. V was clipped by 7 bases and J by 2 bases; unmatched bases: 11. Here the CDR3 DNA reads TGTGCCAGCAATCGAGCCCGGGACAGTGCCTACGAGCAGTACTTC. As protein: CASNRARDSAYEQYF.

The V gene is TRBV6-1, the J gene TRBJ2-3, with 10 bases lining up with TRBD2. The germline CDR1 and CDR2 sequences are MNHNS and SASEGT. The CDR3 loop spans 14 amino acids. Trimming removed 7 bases from V and 1 base from J; junction bases left unmatched: 2. CDR3 in DNA: TGTGCCAGCATAAGCGGGGGGGGCACAGATACGCAGTATTTT. Its translation is CASISGGGTDTQYF.

The chain couples TRBV5-1 to TRBJ2-5; 7 bases fit TRBD1. CDR3 length: 13 amino acids. V lost 4 bases, J lost 3 bases, and 3 bases stayed unmatched. From germline, CDR1 is SGHRS and CDR2 YFSETQ. CDR3 DNA sequence: TGCGCCAGCAGCATTACAGGGGAAGAGACCCAGTACTTC. Protein: CASSITGEETQYF.

This clone was seen a handful of times. CDR3 residues: CASSVGQGVPEAFF. The CDR3 DNA follows: TGTGCCAGCAGCGTTGGACAGGGAGTACCTGAAGCTTTCTTT. The V gene is TRBV5-4, the J gene TRBJ1-1; 8 nucleotides line up with TRBD1. CDR1 is SGHNT, CDR2 YYREEE, per germline (reference sequence). CDR3 size: 14 residues. The ends lost 4 bases at V and 6 bases at J; junction bases unmatched: 8. Supplemented by reference TRBV5-4 and TRBJ1-1, the full variable domain reads ETGVTQSPTHLIKTRGQQVTLRCSSQSGHNTVSWYQQALGQGPQFIFQYYREEENGRGNFPPRFSGLQFPNYSSELNVNALELDDSALYLCASSVGQGVPEAFFGQGTRLTVV.

In its sample, this clone was seen a few times. The chain employs TRBV5-5 and TRBJ1-2, with TRBD1 matching 10 bases. Germline assignment: CDR1 SGHKS and CDR2 YYEKEE (reference sequence). This CDR3 is built from 14 residues. Trimming removed 6 bases from V and 6 bases from J; junction bases left unmatched: 8. CDR3 amino acids: CASNLGTGENGYTF. CDR3 DNA sequence: TGTGCCAGCAATCTAGGGACAGGGGAGAATGGCTACACCTTC. Looking up the rest from reference TRBV5-5 and TRBJ1-2 gives the full variable domain: DAGVTQSPTHLIKTRGQQVTLRCSPISGHKSVSWYQQVLGQGPQFIFQYYEKEERGRGNFPDRFSARQFPNYSSELNVNALLLGDSALYLCASNLGTGENGYTFGSGTRLTVV.

The chain is built from TRBV2 and TRBJ2-5, with D perhaps TRBD2 (7 bases). Trimming shortened V by 6 bases and J by 7 bases, and 18 bases separated the two germline ends. Per the germline V gene, CDR1 is SNHLY and CDR2 is FYNNEI. This CDR3 region has 14 residues. DNA for the CDR3: TGTGCCAGCAGAGGGGGGGGCCAGGTCGGGACCCAGTACTTC. It encodes CASRGGGQVGTQYF.

The chain carries TRBV5-1 and TRBJ2-7, with D unresolved. The length of the CDR3 is 13 residues. Germline V CDR1 and CDR2: SGHRS, YFSETQ. Between the trimmed V and J ends, which lost 1 base and 4 bases, there was a span of 9 bases. CDR3 in amino acids: CASSLSPGYEQYF. In DNA, the CDR3 is TGCGCCAGCAGCTTGTCACCCGGGTACGAGCAGTACTTC.

This clone has only one observation. Here the CDR3 reads CASSPRMLRGGYTF. For the CDR3, the DNA is TGTGCCAGCAGTCCAAGGATGTTACGGGGTGGCTACACCTTC. The V gene is TRBV14, the J gene TRBJ1-2; D is unresolved. This CDR3 region has 14 residues. V lost 6 bases and J lost 7, with 18 bases in between. Germline CDR1 reads SGHDN; CDR2 reads FVKESK.

The genes are TRBV29-1 and TRBJ1-1; D ambiguous. CDR3 size: 14 residues. Per the germline V gene, CDR1 is SQVTM and CDR2 is ANQGSEA. Trimming removed 6 bases at V and 5 bases at J, with 19 bases between. CDR3 DNA: TGCAGCGTAAAAGGCGCGGGTGGAGGTACTGAAGCTTTCTTT. Translating gives CSVKGAGGGTEAFF.

This clone was observed a handful of times. The chain links TRBV5-8 to TRBJ1-2; 9 nucleotides match TRBD1. Germline CDR1 SGHTS, CDR2 YDEGEE. V was pared by 4 bases and J by 2 bases, with 9 bases of the junction left unmatched. The CDR3 extends over 16 amino acids. The CDR3 DNA follows: TGTGCCAGCAGCCACGGACAGGGGTGGAAAAACTATGGCTACACCTTC. It specifies CASSHGQGWKNYGYTF.

The count of this clone is one. This rearrangement joins TRBV18 to TRBJ2-3; D is possibly TRBD2 (5 bases). The CDR3 runs to 16 residues. Trimming pared 1 base from V and 4 bases from J, leaving 15 bases between. Germline V gives CDR1 KGHSH, CDR2 LQKENI. The CDR3 region has the DNA TGTGCCAGCTCACCACTTAGCGACTGGTCCCCAGATACGCAGTATTTT. Translation: CASSPLSDWSPDTQYF.

This clone was detected once. The chain recombines TRBV5-4 with TRBJ1-4; D unclear. Trimming stripped 0 bases from V and 4 bases from J, with 7 bases between. In germline, CDR1 is SGHNT, CDR2 YYREEE (reference sequence). The CDR3 is 14 residues long. The CDR3 here is CASSLDSSNEKLFF. The CDR3 nucleotides are TGTGCCAGCAGCTTGGACAGCAGTAATGAAAAACTGTTTTTT.

This clone was recorded only once. The chain has TRBV30 and TRBJ1-6; D is perhaps TRBD1 (6 bases). The CDR3 spans 18 residues. Germline CDR1 and CDR2: GTSNPN and SVGIG (reference sequence). V dropped 2 bases and J dropped 0 bases, with 17 bases sitting between them. CDR3 DNA sequence: TGTGCCTGGAGTTTTGAGCGGCAGGGGAGCTCCTATAATTCACCCCTCCACTTT. It translates to CAWSFERQGSSYNSPLHF. Drawing the rest from reference TRBV30 and TRBJ1-6, the complete variable domain is SQTIHQWPATLVQPVGSPLSLECTVEGTSNPNLYWYRQAAGRGLQLLFYSVGIGQISSEVPQNLSASRPQDRQFILSSKKLLLSDSGFYLCAWSFERQGSSYNSPLHFGNGTRLTVT.